This passage covers 19 T cell receptor beta chains from one sample sequenced in a study of T-cell reconstitution after alpha-beta-depleted transplantation in children. For TCRbeta, the library was prepared with unique molecular identifiers. TCRdb itself ran the PCR reads through MiXCR, one entry per CDR3 protein. The sample has about 540,000 distinct CDR3 sequences, 15% to 20% seen once. Sample: PBMCs from the stem cell graft donor, taken from the stem cell graft. These receptors all stem from a human donor who donated a stem cell graft to a child with acute lymphoblastic leukemia.

This clonotype was detected a few times. This chain uses TRBV27 with TRBJ2-1; the D gene could be TRBD1 or TRBD2 (6 bases each). The CDR3 totals 15 residues. The V and J ends lost 3 bases and 3 bases respectively, with 12 bases between them. Germline lookup yields CDR1 MNHEY and CDR2 SMNVEV (reference sequence). The CDR3 sequence is CASSFRGLVYNEQFF. CDR3 sequence (DNA): TGTGCCAGCAGTTTCCGGGGGCTGGTCTACAATGAGCAGTTCTTC.

This clonotype was detected a few times. The chain is built from TRBV15 and TRBJ2-7, with D maybe TRBD1 (5 bases). In germline, CDR1 is LNHNV, CDR2 YYDKDF (reference sequence). V lost 5 bases to trimming and J lost 3 bases, with 8 bases between them. The CDR3 totals 12 residues. The DNA for the CDR3 is TGTGCCACCAGCTGGGGCGGCTACGAGCAGTACTTC. Its translation: CATSWGGYEQYF. Variable domain in full (rest from reference TRBV15 and TRBJ2-7): DAMVIQNPRYQVTQFGKPVTLSCSQTLNHNVMYWYQQKSSQAPKLLFHYYDKDFNNEADTPDNFQSRRPNTSFCFLDIRSPGLGDTAMYLCATSWGGYEQYFGPGTRLTVT.

The chain couples TRBV7-9 to TRBJ2-4; TRBD1 or TRBD2 may be the D gene (5 bases each). The germline V gene has CDR1 SEHNR and CDR2 FQNEAQ (reference sequence). V shed 4 bases and J shed 3 bases, with 13 bases lying between them. This CDR3 region has 15 residues. The CDR3 nucleotides read TGTGCCAGCAGCTCCTCTAGGGACGGCAAAAACATTCAGTACTTC. Protein sequence: CASSSSRDGKNIQYF.

The V and J genes are TRBV12-3 or TRBV12-4 and TRBJ1-2; weak D call: TRBD1 (5 bases). Trimming took off 6 bases at V and 2 bases at J, with 13 bases between the two ends. The CDR3 contains 14 residues. CDR3 sequence reads: CASSPAGMNYGYTF. The CDR3 DNA follows: TGTGCCAGCAGCCCCGCAGGGATGAACTATGGCTACACCTTC.

The chain combines TRBV5-1 with TRBJ1-1; D might be TRBD1 (6 bases). Germline-derived CDR1 and CDR2 are SGHRS and YFSETQ. CDR3 length: 14 residues. Deletions cut 6 bases from V and 3 bases from J, with 15 bases between. The CDR3 protein is CASTSGAGDTEAFF. Written as DNA, the CDR3 is TGCGCCAGCACATCAGGGGCAGGGGACACTGAAGCTTTCTTT.

In its sample, this clonotype was seen a few times. V usage is TRBV20-1 and J usage is TRBJ2-7; 10 positions agree with TRBD2. The CDR3 sequence is 14 residues long. The junction had 4 bases not matched to a gene; V was cut back by 3 bases and J by 2 bases. CDR1 and CDR2 from the germline V gene are DFQATT and SNEGSKA (reference sequence). CDR3 DNA: TGCAGTGCTAGGGCTAGCGGGAGTCCCTACGAGCAGTACTTC. Translating it yields CSARASGSPYEQYF.

This clonotype was observed once. The gene calls are TRBV18 and TRBJ1-1, with 7 bases that match TRBD1. The CDR3 sequence is 15 residues long. Germline CDR1 and CDR2: KGHSH and LQKENI. V was pared by 7 bases and J by 0 bases, with 8 bases of the junction left unmatched. The CDR3, as DNA: TGTGCCAGCTGCCCGGGACAGCAAATGAACACTGAAGCTTTCTTT. Its protein is CASCPGQQMNTEAFF.

This clonotype was found a few times. This chain uses TRBV28 with TRBJ2-1; 12 positions agree with TRBD2. The CDR3 is 17 residues long. Germline V gene data show CDR1 as MDHEN and CDR2 as SYDVKM. Unmatched junction bases numbered 4, after V lost 4 bases and J lost 0 bases. Here the CDR3 DNA reads TGTGCCAGCAGTTACGGACTAGCGGGGAACTCCTACAATGAGCAGTTCTTC. This translates into CASSYGLAGNSYNEQFF.

V gene TRBV9 combines with J gene TRBJ2-1; a weak D match, TRBD2 (5 bases). The CDR3 contains 15 residues. With 0 bases removed from V and 5 bases from J, the gap between germline ends came to 12 bases. Germline V lookup: CDR1 SGDLS, CDR2 YYNGEE. The CDR3 DNA sequence: TGTGCCAGCAGCGTAGCGGCGACTACCAACAATGAGCAGTTCTTC. Translation gives CASSVAATTNNEQFF.

In its sample, this clonotype was seen a few times. The CDR3 DNA follows: TGCGCCAGCAGCCGAGGATGGGGGGTGACCGCCAACGAGCAGTACTTC. Its protein is CASSRGWGVTANEQYF. The V call is TRBV4-1, the J call TRBJ2-7, with D possibly being TRBD2 (6 bases). CDR3 length: 16 amino acids. The V gene's germline CDR1 is MGHRA and CDR2 YSYEKL. Trimming stripped 4 bases from V and 5 bases from J, with 21 bases between.

This clonotype was seen a few times. The V gene is TRBV13, the J gene TRBJ2-2; 10 nucleotides agree with TRBD2. This CDR3 has 17 amino acids. Trimming at V came to 1 base and at J to 4 bases, leaving 6 bases not matched to a gene. Germline V CDR1 and CDR2: PRHDT, FYEKMQ (reference sequence). The CDR3 coding sequence is TGTGCCAGCAGCTTAGATTTGCTAGCGGGAGTCACCGGGGAGCTGTTTTTT. Translation gives CASSLDLLAGVTGELFF.

The chain carries TRBV5-1 and TRBJ2-1; D not certain. Germline CDR1 and CDR2: SGHRS and YFSETQ. Trimming removed 0 bases from V and 1 base from J, with 8 bases in between. This CDR3 region has 15 residues. The CDR3 is CASSLEGWSYNEQFF. The CDR3 DNA is TGCGCCAGCAGCTTGGAGGGCTGGTCCTACAATGAGCAGTTCTTC.

The rearrangement joins TRBV5-1 to TRBJ2-7; D remains unclear. The CDR3 length is 13 residues. V shed 0 bases and J shed 2 bases, with 6 bases lying between them. Germline V gene lookup returns CDR1 SGHRS and CDR2 YFSETQ. The CDR3 here is CASSLGIPYEQYF. In DNA form, the CDR3 reads TGCGCCAGCAGCTTGGGCATACCCTACGAGCAGTACTTC.

J is TRBJ2-2 and V is TRBV15, with no clear D. This CDR3 spans 15 amino acids. Trimming removed 0 bases from V and 4 bases from J, with 9 bases in between. Germline loops: CDR1 LNHNV, CDR2 YYDKDF (reference sequence). The CDR3 loop reads CATSRDKGFTGELFF. The CDR3 DNA sequence: TGTGCCACCAGCAGAGATAAAGGATTCACCGGGGAGCTGTTTTTT.

This chain connects TRBV10-2 to TRBJ2-2; 10 bases are a match to TRBD2. V was clipped by 6 bases and J by 4 bases; unmatched bases: 8. The CDR3 runs to 16 residues. Germline CDR1 reads WSHSY; CDR2 reads SAAADI. The CDR3 DNA follows: TGCGCCAGCAGGGCGGGACTAGCGTCAATCACCGGGGAGCTGTTTTTT. It encodes CASRAGLASITGELFF.

The chain couples TRBV5-4 to TRBJ2-3, with TRBD2 identical over 7 bases. The J segment lost 2 bases and the V segment lost 2 bases, leaving 5 bases of the junction unmatched. CDR3 size: 15 residues. The germline CDR1 and CDR2 sequences are SGHNT and YYREEE (reference sequence). CDR3 DNA sequence: TGTGCCAGCAGCTTTACAGCGGGGAACACAGATACGCAGTATTTT. Translated, it gives CASSFTAGNTDTQYF.

The chain recombines TRBV19 with TRBJ1-2; TRBD1 is a possible D gene (6 bases). Germline loops: CDR1 LNHDA, CDR2 SQIVND (reference sequence). The CDR3 runs 14 residues. Trimming stripped 4 bases from V and 8 bases from J, with 17 bases between. This CDR3 reads CASSTPTGLDGYTF. DNA of the CDR3: TGTGCCAGTAGTACACCGACAGGTCTTGACGGCTACACCTTC.

This chain uses TRBV7-9 with TRBJ1-3; no firm D call. The V and J ends lost 7 bases and 0 bases respectively, with 10 bases between them. Germline V gene lookup returns CDR1 SEHNR and CDR2 FQNEAQ (reference sequence). The CDR3 extends over 14 amino acids. DNA for the CDR3: TGTGCCAGCACCCTGGCCACCTCTGGAAACACCATATATTTT. This translates into CASTLATSGNTIYF.

In this sample, this clonotype turned up a few times. V is TRBV5-1 and J is TRBJ1-1; D remains unclear. This CDR3 spans 14 amino acids. Trimming pared 4 bases from V and 4 bases from J, leaving 14 bases between. CDR1 is SGHRS, CDR2 YFSETQ, per germline. The CDR3 protein is CASSKAAGGTEAFF. DNA of the CDR3: TGCGCCAGCAGCAAAGCGGCAGGCGGCACTGAAGCTTTCTTT.